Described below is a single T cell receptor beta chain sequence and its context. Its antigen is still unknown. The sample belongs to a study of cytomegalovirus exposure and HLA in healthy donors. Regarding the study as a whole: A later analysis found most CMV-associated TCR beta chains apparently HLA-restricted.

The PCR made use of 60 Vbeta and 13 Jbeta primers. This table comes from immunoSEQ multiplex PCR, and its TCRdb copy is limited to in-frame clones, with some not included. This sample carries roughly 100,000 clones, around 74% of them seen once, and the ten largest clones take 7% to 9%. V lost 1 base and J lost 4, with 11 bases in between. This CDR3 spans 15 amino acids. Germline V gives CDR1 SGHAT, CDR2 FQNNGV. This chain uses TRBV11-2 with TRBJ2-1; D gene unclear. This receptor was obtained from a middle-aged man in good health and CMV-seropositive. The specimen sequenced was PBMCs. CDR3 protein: CASSLVSGQYNEQFF. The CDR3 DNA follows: TGTGCCAGCAGCTTAGTGTCTGGCCAATACAATGAGCAGTTCTTC.